These 26 T cell receptor beta chains came from one sample sequenced in a study of Ad26.COV2.S vaccination and SARS-CoV-2 variants. The method was immunoSEQ multiplex PCR; TCRdb's version includes in-frame clones alone and lacks a portion of them. Among 410,000 or so clones, 90% were seen once, and the ten largest hold 10% to 15%. Sample treatment: roughly 20 received Ad26.COV2.S at low or high dose, single or two shots; 5 received placebo; per-sample allocation not given. Samples came from day 63 after the first vaccine or placebo injection. This material consisted of peripheral blood, taken in a trial of Ad26.COV2.S vaccine versus placebo. The receptor set was obtained from a person aged 18-65 years who received the Ad26.COV2.S COVID-19 vaccine or a placebo.

A single count supports this clone. This chain uses TRBV19 with TRBJ1-2; 7 positions agree with TRBD1. The CDR3 has 15 residues. V was clipped by 4 bases and J by 1 base; unmatched bases: 6. Per the germline V gene, CDR1 is LNHDA and CDR2 is SQIVND (reference sequence). CDR3 sequence (DNA): TGTGCCAGTAGTAGGGGGGACAGCAATAACTATGGCTACACCTTC. Its protein product is CASSRGDSNNYGYTF.

The chain joins TRBV11-2 to TRBJ2-7; the D gene is possibly TRBD1 (6 bases). This CDR3 has 15 residues. Germline-derived CDR1 and CDR2 are SGHAT and FQNNGV. Trimming removed 5 bases from V and 0 bases from J, with 14 bases in between. This CDR3 reads CASSRNRDTSYEQYF. The DNA for the CDR3 is TGTGCCAGCAGCCGGAACCGGGACACCTCCTACGAGCAGTACTTC.

The DNA of the CDR3 is TGCGCCAGCAGCTCCGGCAGTTTAAGTTATGGCTACACCTTC. As protein: CASSSGSLSYGYTF. The chain links TRBV5-1 to TRBJ1-2; D is unclear. In germline, CDR1 is SGHRS, CDR2 YFSETQ. This CDR3 spans 14 amino acids. V lost 3 bases and J 5 bases, leaving 14 bases between the germline ends.

CDR3 in amino acids: CASSADRSEQYF. Here the CDR3 DNA reads TGTGCCAGCTCAGCCGACAGATCCGAGCAGTACTTC. The rearrangement links TRBV18 to TRBJ2-7, with D possibly being TRBD1 (5 bases). The CDR3 sequence is 12 residues long. The V gene's germline CDR1 is KGHSH and CDR2 LQKENI. Trimming stripped 5 bases from V and 6 bases from J, with 11 bases between.

In this sample, this clone turned up a few times. V is TRBV5-4 and J is TRBJ1-1; D call uncertain. The CDR3 runs to 13 residues. V lost 0 bases and J lost 0, with 3 bases in between. Germline V gene data show CDR1 as SGHNT and CDR2 as YYREEE (reference sequence). Written as DNA, the CDR3 is TGTGCCAGCAGCTTGGAGGTGAACACTGAAGCTTTCTTT. It specifies CASSLEVNTEAFF.

The V call is TRBV28, the J call TRBJ2-3; D possibly matches TRBD1 or TRBD2 (5 bases each). The CDR3 contains 12 residues. Germline loops: CDR1 MDHEN, CDR2 SYDVKM. Trimming pared 8 bases from V and 8 bases from J, leaving 14 bases between. CDR3 coding DNA: TGTGCCAGCCAAAATTCGGGGCGTACGCAGTATTTT. It specifies CASQNSGRTQYF.

The V gene is TRBV15, the J gene TRBJ2-7; D is possibly TRBD2 (6 bases). This CDR3 is 15 amino acids long. Germline V lookup: CDR1 LNHNV, CDR2 YYDKDF (reference sequence). V was shortened by 0 bases and J by 7 bases, with 16 bases between the two germline ends. Written as DNA, the CDR3 is TGTGCCACCAGCAGAGAGGGGTTTTGGAGGGATGAGCAGTACTTC. Residues: CATSREGFWRDEQYF.

The chain joins TRBV7-2 to TRBJ2-7; TRBD2 matches at 9 bases. V lost 1 base to trimming and J lost 2 bases; unmatched junction nucleotides: 0. Germline V CDR1 and CDR2: SGHTA, FQGNSA. This CDR3 spans 14 amino acids. The CDR3, as DNA: TGTGCCAGCAGCTTAGGACTAGCGGCCTACGAGCAGTACTTC. Its protein is CASSLGLAAYEQYF.

The chain couples TRBV19 to TRBJ2-1, with 10 nucleotides matching TRBD2. The CDR3 contains 13 residues. Germline V lookup: CDR1 LNHDA, CDR2 SQIVND (reference sequence). The J segment lost 9 bases and the V segment lost 3 bases, leaving 2 bases of the junction unmatched. Written as DNA, the CDR3 is TGTGCCAGTAGTATGAGGACTAGCGGTGAGCAGTTCTTC. Amino acids: CASSMRTSGEQFF. The full variable domain, with the rest looked up from reference TRBV19 and TRBJ2-1, is DGGITQSPKYLFRKEGQNVTLSCEQNLNHDAMYWYRQDPGQGLRLIYYSQIVNDFQKGDIAEGYSVSREKKESFPLTVTSAQKNPTAFYLCASSMRTSGEQFFGPGTRLTVL.

The J gene is TRBJ1-2, the V gene TRBV30; TRBD1 agrees at 11 bases. V shed 3 bases and J 1 base; nucleotides not matched to a gene: 10. Germline CDR1 is GTSNPN and CDR2 is SVGIG (reference sequence). The CDR3 has 17 residues. In DNA, the CDR3 is TGTGCCTGGAGCCGGGACAGGGGGGAGGGGGATAACTATGGCTACACCTTC. This translates into CAWSRDRGEGDNYGYTF.

This rearrangement joins TRBV29-1 to TRBJ1-4; a weak D match, TRBD1 (5 bases). There are 14 residues in the CDR3. V lost 4 bases and J 0 bases, leaving 9 bases between the germline ends. Germline CDR1 SQVTM, CDR2 ANQGSEA. Here the CDR3 DNA reads TGCAGCGTTGGTCAGGGCTCAACTAATGAAAAACTGTTTTTT. Translation: CSVGQGSTNEKLFF. Complete variable domain (other parts from reference TRBV29-1 and TRBJ1-4): SAVISQKPSRDICQRGTSLTIQCQVDSQVTMMFWYRQQPGQSLTLIATANQGSEATYESGFVIDKFPISRPNLTFSTLTVSNMSPEDSSIYLCSVGQGSTNEKLFFGSGTQLSVL.

The V and J genes are TRBV9 and TRBJ2-3; 7 bases fit TRBD1. This CDR3 is 15 amino acids long. V lost 6 bases to trimming and J lost 1 base; unmatched junction nucleotides: 8. Per the germline V gene, CDR1 is SGDLS and CDR2 is YYNGEE. The CDR3 nucleotides read TGTGCCAGCAAGCCCTCCGGGACAGGCACAGATACGCAGTATTTT. Translating gives CASKPSGTGTDTQYF.

V is TRBV6-2 or TRBV6-3 and J is TRBJ1-4; D perhaps matches TRBD1 (6 bases). Per the germline V gene, CDR1 is MNHEY and CDR2 is SVGEGT. V was cut by 5 bases and J by 5 bases, with 18 bases left in between. This CDR3 has 16 amino acids. CDR3 protein: CASSPPRGDLNEKLFF. The DNA of the CDR3 is TGTGCCAGCAGTCCGCCCAGGGGAGACCTGAATGAAAAACTGTTTTTT.

This clone came up a few times. This chain connects TRBV19 to TRBJ2-1; a possible D gene is TRBD2 (5 bases). Trimming stripped 1 base from V and 2 bases from J, with 12 bases between. This CDR3 contains 16 residues. Germline CDR1 reads LNHDA; CDR2 reads SQIVND (reference sequence). The CDR3 region is CASSIVTAGPYNEQFF. Here the CDR3 DNA reads TGTGCCAGTAGTATAGTGACGGCGGGCCCCTACAATGAGCAGTTCTTC. The full variable domain, with the rest looked up from reference TRBV19 and TRBJ2-1, is DGGITQSPKYLFRKEGQNVTLSCEQNLNHDAMYWYRQDPGQGLRLIYYSQIVNDFQKGDIAEGYSVSREKKESFPLTVTSAQKNPTAFYLCASSIVTAGPYNEQFFGPGTRLTVL.

This sequence joins TRBV5-1 and TRBJ2-2; 7 positions match TRBD1. The CDR3 length is 13 residues. J was trimmed by 5 bases and V by 5 bases; bases with no gene match: 3. Germline CDR1 is SGHRS and CDR2 is YFSETQ. CDR3 sequence: CASSTGETGELFF. CDR3 bases: TGCGCCAGCAGTACAGGGGAGACCGGGGAGCTGTTTTTT.

The V and J genes are TRBV7-2 and TRBJ1-5; 9 bases fit TRBD1. Germline assignment: CDR1 SGHTA and CDR2 FQGNSA. Losses at the gene ends were 0 bases for V and 0 bases for J; bases not matched to a gene: 6. CDR3 size: 18 residues. CDR3 sequence: CASSLAGQGRYSNQPQHF. In DNA form, the CDR3 reads TGTGCCAGCAGCTTAGCGGGACAGGGCAGATATAGCAATCAGCCCCAGCATTTT.

This chain joins TRBV29-1 and TRBJ1-6; 9 bases line up with TRBD1. This CDR3 region has 13 residues. Per germline, CDR1 SQVTM and CDR2 ANQGSEA. Trimming took 4 bases from V and 7 from J; bases not matched to a gene: 2. CDR3 amino acids: CSVGGTGNSPLHF. DNA of the CDR3: TGCAGCGTTGGAGGGACAGGGAATTCACCCCTCCACTTT.

The gene calls are TRBV11-2 and TRBJ2-2, with 7 bases lining up with TRBD1. The CDR3 loop spans 13 amino acids. After removal of 3 bases from V and 5 bases from J, the junction contained 0 bases not matched to a gene. Germline lookup yields CDR1 SGHAT and CDR2 FQNNGV. CDR3 bases: TGTGCCAGCAGCTTCAGGGGGACCGGGGAGCTGTTTTTT. Protein sequence: CASSFRGTGELFF.

This rearrangement joins TRBV9 to TRBJ2-3; D is unclear. CDR1 SGDLS and CDR2 YYNGEE come from the germline V gene. Trimming stripped 0 bases from V and 4 bases from J, with 6 bases between. CDR3 length: 13 residues. The CDR3 DNA is TGTGCCAGCAGCGTAGTGGGGTCAGATACGCAGTATTTT. Translation: CASSVVGSDTQYF.

V and J are TRBV12-3 or TRBV12-4 and TRBJ2-1; D is ambiguous. V was shortened by 4 bases and J by 7 bases, with 5 bases between the two germline ends. The CDR3 loop spans 11 amino acids. The CDR3 DNA sequence: TGTGCCAGCAGTTCTCATAATGAGCAGTTCTTC. It yields the protein CASSSHNEQFF.

This chain connects TRBV6-5 to TRBJ2-5; 7 bases are shared with TRBD1. The CDR3 has 15 amino acids. Germline assignment: CDR1 MNHEY and CDR2 SVGAGI. V dropped 6 bases and J dropped 6; count of bases not matched to a gene: 13. The CDR3 sequence is CASRRIPRDSKTQYF. CDR3 nucleotide sequence: TGTGCCAGCAGGAGGATACCCCGGGACAGCAAGACCCAGTACTTC.

The chain has TRBV7-7 and TRBJ2-3, with TRBD2 matching 15 bases. Per the germline V gene, CDR1 is SSHAT and CDR2 is FNYEAQ (reference sequence). The CDR3 runs 16 residues. V shed 5 bases, J shed 4 bases, and the junction held 4 bases outside the gene matches. CDR3 coding DNA: TGTGCCAGCAGCGGGGGACTAGCGGGAGGCTCAGATACGCAGTATTTT. Amino acid sequence: CASSGGLAGGSDTQYF.

The gene calls are TRBV5-4 and TRBJ2-2; D is perhaps TRBD1 or TRBD2 (6 bases each). Germline CDR1 and CDR2: SGHNT and YYREEE (reference sequence). CDR3 length equals 17 residues. The V end was cut by 0 bases, the J end by 3 bases, with 15 bases between. The CDR3 bases are TGTGCCAGCAGCTTGGTTCCGGGGGCAAGGGACACCGGGGAGCTGTTTTTT. It codes for CASSLVPGARDTGELFF.

The rearrangement uses TRBV12-3 or TRBV12-4 and TRBJ1-1, with D unclear. V was trimmed by 5 bases and J by 2 bases, leaving 9 bases between them. The CDR3 covers 13 residues. CDR3 loop: CASSRAGNTEAFF. In DNA form, the CDR3 reads TGTGCCAGCAGTCGGGCGGGTAACACTGAAGCTTTCTTT.

This sequence joins TRBV5-4 and TRBJ1-2, with 9 bases aligning to TRBD1. The CDR3 is made up of 17 amino acids. V dropped 4 bases and J dropped 6; count of bases not matched to a gene: 16. The germline CDR1 and CDR2 sequences are SGHNT and YYREEE (reference sequence). The CDR3: CASSHTVQNRGPHGYTF. The CDR3 DNA reads as TGTGCCAGCAGCCACACCGTCCAAAACAGGGGGCCCCATGGCTACACCTTC.

V gene TRBV19 combines with J gene TRBJ1-2, with a possible D match to TRBD1 (5 bases). V lost 4 bases and J lost 6, with 15 bases in between. The CDR3 extends over 14 amino acids. Per germline, CDR1 LNHDA and CDR2 SQIVND (reference sequence). The CDR3 is CASSTGTERDGYTF. The CDR3 DNA is TGTGCCAGTAGTACTGGGACGGAGAGGGATGGCTACACCTTC.